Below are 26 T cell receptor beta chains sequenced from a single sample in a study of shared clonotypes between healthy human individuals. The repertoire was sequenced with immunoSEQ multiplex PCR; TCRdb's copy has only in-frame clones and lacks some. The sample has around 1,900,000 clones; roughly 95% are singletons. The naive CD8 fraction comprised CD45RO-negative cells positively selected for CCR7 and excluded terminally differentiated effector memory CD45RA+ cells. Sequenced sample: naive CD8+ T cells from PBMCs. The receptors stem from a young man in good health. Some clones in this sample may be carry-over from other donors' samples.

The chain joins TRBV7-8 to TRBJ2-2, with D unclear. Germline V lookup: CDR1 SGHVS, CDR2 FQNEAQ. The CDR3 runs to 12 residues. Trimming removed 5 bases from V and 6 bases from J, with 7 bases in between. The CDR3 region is CASSPIPGELFF. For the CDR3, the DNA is TGTGCCAGCAGCCCGATCCCCGGGGAGCTGTTTTTT. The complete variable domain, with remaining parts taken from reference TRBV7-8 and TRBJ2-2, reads GAGVSQSPRYKVAKRGQDVALRCDPISGHVSLFWYQQALGQGPEFLTYFQNEAQLDKSGLPSDRFFAERPEGSVSTLKIQRTQQEDSAVYLCASSPIPGELFFGEGSRLTVL.

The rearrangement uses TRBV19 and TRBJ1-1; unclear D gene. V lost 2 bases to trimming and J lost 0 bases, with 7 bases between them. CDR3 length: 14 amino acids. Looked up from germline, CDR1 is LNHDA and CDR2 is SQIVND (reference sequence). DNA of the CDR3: TGTGCCAGTAGTATAACGGAGTTGAACACTGAAGCTTTCTTT. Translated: CASSITELNTEAFF.

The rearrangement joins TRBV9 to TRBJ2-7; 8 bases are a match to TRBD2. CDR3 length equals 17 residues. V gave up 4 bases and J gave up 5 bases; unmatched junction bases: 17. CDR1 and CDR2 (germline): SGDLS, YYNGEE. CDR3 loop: CASSPQLGAGGSDEQYF. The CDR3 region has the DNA TGTGCCAGCAGCCCACAGCTCGGGGCGGGAGGATCCGACGAGCAGTACTTC.

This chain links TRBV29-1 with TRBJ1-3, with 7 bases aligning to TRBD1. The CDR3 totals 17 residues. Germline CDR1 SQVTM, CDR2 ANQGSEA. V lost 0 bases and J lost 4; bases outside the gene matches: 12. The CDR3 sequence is CSVEDRRGLLSGNTIYF. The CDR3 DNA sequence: TGCAGCGTTGAAGATCGGAGGGGGCTGCTTTCGGGAAACACCATATATTTT.

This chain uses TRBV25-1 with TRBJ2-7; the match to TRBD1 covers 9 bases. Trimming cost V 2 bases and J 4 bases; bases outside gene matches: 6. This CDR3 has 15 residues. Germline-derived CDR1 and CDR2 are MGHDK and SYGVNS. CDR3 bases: TGTGCCAGCAGTGAACCCCGGGACAGGGTATACGAGCAGTACTTC. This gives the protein CASSEPRDRVYEQYF.

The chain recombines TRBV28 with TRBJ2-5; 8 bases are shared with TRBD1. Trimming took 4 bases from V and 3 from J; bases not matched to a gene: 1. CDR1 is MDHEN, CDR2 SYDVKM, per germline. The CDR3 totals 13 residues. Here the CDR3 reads CASSWTGKETQYF. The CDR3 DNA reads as TGTGCCAGCAGTTGGACAGGGAAAGAGACCCAGTACTTC.

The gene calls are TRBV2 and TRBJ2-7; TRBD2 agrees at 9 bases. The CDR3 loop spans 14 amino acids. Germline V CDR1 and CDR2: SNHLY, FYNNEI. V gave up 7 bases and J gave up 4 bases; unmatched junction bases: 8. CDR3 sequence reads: CASIPGLAQYEQYF. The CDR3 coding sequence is TGTGCCAGCATTCCGGGACTAGCTCAATACGAGCAGTACTTC.

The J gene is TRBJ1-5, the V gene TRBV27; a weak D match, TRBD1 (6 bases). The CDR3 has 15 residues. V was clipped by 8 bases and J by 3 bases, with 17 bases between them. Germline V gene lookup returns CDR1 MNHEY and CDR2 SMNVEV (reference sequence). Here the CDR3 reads CASGALTGLNQPQHF. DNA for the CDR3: TGTGCCAGCGGAGCCTTGACAGGACTCAATCAGCCCCAGCATTTT.

In DNA form, the CDR3 reads TGCAGCGTTGAGGCACAACCCAATGAGCAGTTCTTC. It translates to CSVEAQPNEQFF. The V call is TRBV29-1, the J call TRBJ2-1; D unresolved. The CDR3 runs 12 residues. CDR1 is SQVTM, CDR2 ANQGSEA, per germline. Trimming stripped 3 bases from V and 6 bases from J, with 9 bases between.

The CDR3: CASSLLALVVDEQFF. CDR3 in DNA: TGTGCCAGCAGTCTTCTAGCGCTGGTCGTCGATGAGCAGTTCTTC. The chain employs TRBV27 and TRBJ2-1; TRBD2 might be the D (6 bases). This CDR3 has 15 amino acids. Germline V CDR1 and CDR2: MNHEY, SMNVEV (reference sequence). Between the trimmed V and J ends, which lost 5 bases and 8 bases, there was a span of 19 bases.

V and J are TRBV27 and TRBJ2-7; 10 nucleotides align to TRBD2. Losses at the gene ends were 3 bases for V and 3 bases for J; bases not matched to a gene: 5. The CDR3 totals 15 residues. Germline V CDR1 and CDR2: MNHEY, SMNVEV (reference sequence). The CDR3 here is CASSFSSGGNYEQYF. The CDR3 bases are TGTGCCAGCAGTTTCTCTAGCGGGGGTAACTACGAGCAGTACTTC.

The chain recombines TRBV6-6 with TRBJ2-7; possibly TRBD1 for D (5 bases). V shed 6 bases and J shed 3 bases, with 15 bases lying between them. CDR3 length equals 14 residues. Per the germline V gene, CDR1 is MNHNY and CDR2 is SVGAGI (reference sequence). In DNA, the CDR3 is TGTGCCAGCAGCTGGAAGGACACCAGCTACGAGCAGTACTTC. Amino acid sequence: CASSWKDTSYEQYF.

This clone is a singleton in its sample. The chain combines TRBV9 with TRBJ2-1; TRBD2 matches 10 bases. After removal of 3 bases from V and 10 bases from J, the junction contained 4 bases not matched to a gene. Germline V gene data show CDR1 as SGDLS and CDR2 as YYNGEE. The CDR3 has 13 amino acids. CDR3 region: CASSGTSGEEQFF. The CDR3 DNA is TGTGCCAGCAGCGGGACTAGCGGAGAGGAGCAGTTCTTC.

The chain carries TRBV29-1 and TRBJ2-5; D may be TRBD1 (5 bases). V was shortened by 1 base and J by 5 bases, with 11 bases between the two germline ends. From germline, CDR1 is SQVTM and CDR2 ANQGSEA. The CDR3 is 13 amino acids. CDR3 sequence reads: CSVEGRVGETQYF. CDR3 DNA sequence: TGCAGCGTTGAAGGCAGGGTCGGGGAGACCCAGTACTTC.

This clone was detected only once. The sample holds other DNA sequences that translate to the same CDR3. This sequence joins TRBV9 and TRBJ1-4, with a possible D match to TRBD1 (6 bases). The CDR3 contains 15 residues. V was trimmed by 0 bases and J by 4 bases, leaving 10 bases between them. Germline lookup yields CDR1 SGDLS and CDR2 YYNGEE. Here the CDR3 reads CASSVGGAVNEKLFF. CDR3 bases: TGTGCCAGCAGCGTAGGGGGGGCGGTTAATGAAAAACTGTTTTTT.

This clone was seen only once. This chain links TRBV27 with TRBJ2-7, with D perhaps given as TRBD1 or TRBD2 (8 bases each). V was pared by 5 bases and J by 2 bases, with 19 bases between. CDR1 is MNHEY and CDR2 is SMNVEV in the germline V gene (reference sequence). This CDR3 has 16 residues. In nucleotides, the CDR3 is TGTGCCAGCAGTCCGTCCGGGGGGGACAGGCCCTACGAGCAGTACTTC. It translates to CASSPSGGDRPYEQYF.

The CDR3 loop is CASSDPKGGTQSSGANVLTF. The DNA of the CDR3 is TGTGCCAGCAGTGACCCCAAGGGCGGCACCCAGAGCTCTGGGGCCAACGTCCTGACTTTC. The rearrangement links TRBV6-4 to TRBJ2-6; D not resolved. The germline V gene has CDR1 MRHNA and CDR2 SNTAGT. Trimming cost V 2 bases and J 0 bases, with 20 bases left between them. The CDR3 runs to 20 residues.

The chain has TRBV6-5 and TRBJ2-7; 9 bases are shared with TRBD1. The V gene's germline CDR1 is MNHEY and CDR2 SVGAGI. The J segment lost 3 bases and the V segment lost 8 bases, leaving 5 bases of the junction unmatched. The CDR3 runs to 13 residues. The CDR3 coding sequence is TGTGCCAGCCAGACAGGGGGATTCTACGAGCAGTACTTC. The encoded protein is CASQTGGFYEQYF.

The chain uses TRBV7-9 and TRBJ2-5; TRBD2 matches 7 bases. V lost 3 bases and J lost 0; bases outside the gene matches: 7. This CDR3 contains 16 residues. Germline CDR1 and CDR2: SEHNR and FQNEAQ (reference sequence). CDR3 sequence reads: CASSFRGGTNQETQYF. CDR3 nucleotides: TGTGCCAGCAGCTTTCGCGGCGGGACTAACCAAGAGACCCAGTACTTC.

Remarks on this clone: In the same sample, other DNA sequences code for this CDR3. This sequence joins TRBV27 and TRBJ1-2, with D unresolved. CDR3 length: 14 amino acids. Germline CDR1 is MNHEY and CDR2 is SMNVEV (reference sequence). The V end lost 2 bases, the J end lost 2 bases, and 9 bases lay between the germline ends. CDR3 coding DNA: TGTGCCAGCAGTTTAATCGGGTCAAACTATGGCTACACCTTC. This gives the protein CASSLIGSNYGYTF.

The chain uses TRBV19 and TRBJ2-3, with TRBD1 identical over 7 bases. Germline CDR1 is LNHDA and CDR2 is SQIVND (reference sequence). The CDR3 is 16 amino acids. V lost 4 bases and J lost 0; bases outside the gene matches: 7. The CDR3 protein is CASSTEWTGSTDTQYF. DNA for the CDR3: TGTGCCAGTAGTACAGAGTGGACAGGTAGCACAGATACGCAGTATTTT.

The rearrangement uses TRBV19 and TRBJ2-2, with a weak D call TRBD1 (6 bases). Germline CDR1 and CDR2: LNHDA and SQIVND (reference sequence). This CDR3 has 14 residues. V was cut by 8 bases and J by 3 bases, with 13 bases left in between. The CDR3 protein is CASQDRPYTGELFF. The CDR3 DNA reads TGTGCCAGTCAGGACAGACCTTACACCGGGGAGCTGTTTTTT.

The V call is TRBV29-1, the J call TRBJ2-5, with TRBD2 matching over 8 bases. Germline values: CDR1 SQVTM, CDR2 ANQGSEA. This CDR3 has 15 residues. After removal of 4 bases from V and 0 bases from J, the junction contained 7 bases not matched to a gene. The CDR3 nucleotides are TGCAGCGTTGGGGTAGCGGGGAGGTACCAAGAGACCCAGTACTTC. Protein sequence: CSVGVAGRYQETQYF.

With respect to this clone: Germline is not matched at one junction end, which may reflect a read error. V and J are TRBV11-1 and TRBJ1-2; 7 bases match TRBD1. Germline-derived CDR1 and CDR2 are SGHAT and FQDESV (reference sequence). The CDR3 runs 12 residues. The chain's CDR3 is CASSGTAWGYAF. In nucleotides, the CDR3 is TGTGCCAGCAGCGGGACAGCGTGGGGATACGCCTTC.

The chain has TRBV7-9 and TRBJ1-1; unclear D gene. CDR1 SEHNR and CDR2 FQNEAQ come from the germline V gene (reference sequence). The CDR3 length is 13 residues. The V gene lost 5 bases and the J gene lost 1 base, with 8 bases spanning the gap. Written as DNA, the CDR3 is TGTGCCAGCAGCAAAGGGAAGAACACTGAAGCTTTCTTT. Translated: CASSKGKNTEAFF.

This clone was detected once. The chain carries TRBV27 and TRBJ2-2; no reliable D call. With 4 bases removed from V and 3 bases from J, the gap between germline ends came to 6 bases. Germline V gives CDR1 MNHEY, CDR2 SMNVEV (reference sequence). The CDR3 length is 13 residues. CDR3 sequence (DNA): TGTGCCAGCAGTTATCCTGACACCGGGGAGCTGTTTTTT. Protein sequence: CASSYPDTGELFF.